Listed below are T cell receptor beta chains from one sample, sequenced in a study of blood T cell repertoires in COVID-19. Libraries were prepared by immunoSEQ multiplex PCR; TCRdb keeps only in-frame clonotypes and omits some of them. Altogether some 160,000 clones are present, around four fifths being singletons, with the ten largest covering approximately 8.2%. The sample comprised peripheral blood. Receptors were obtained from an elderly woman with COVID-19, enrolled during active disease. CDR3s include the opening cysteine and the closing phenylalanine or tryptophan. A D gene is named only where the DNA matches it firmly. Size is omitted from some rows. Given values are once, few, many or a class for expanded clones.

-,TRBV7-3,-,TRBJ2-5,CASSSSGPGETQYF,TGTGCCAGCAGTAGTAGTGGCCCGGGGGAGACCCAGTACTTC
-,TRBV2,-,TRBJ2-1,CASSAERRNEQFF,TGTGCCAGCAGTGCAGAACGGAGAAATGAGCAGTTCTTC
-,TRBV7-9,TRBD1,TRBJ1-3,CASSETDGQGIGNTIYF,TGTGCCAGCAGCGAGACCGATGGACAGGGCATTGGAAACACCATATATTTT
-,TRBV3-1/TRBV3-2,TRBD2,TRBJ2-5,CATQTSGGAGETQYF,TGTGCCACCCAGACTAGCGGGGGGGCGGGGGAGACCCAGTACTTC
-,TRBV28,TRBD1,TRBJ1-3,CASRRGPGNTIYF,TGTGCCAGCAGGAGGGGGCCCGGAAACACCATATATTTT
-,TRBV28,-,TRBJ2-7,CASSTLTSYEQYF,TGTGCCAGCAGTACACTGACATCTTACGAGCAGTACTTC
-,TRBV5-1,TRBD1,TRBJ1-5,CASSWTTGRNQPQHF,TGCGCCAGCAGCTGGACGACAGGGAGGAATCAGCCCCAGCATTTT
-,TRBV9,TRBD2,TRBJ2-2,CASSGGLAHTGELFF,TGTGCCAGCAGCGGCGGACTAGCGCATACCGGGGAGCTGTTTTTT
-,TRBV5-1,TRBD1,TRBJ1-1,CASSLGQGVTEAFF,TGCGCCAGCAGCTTGGGACAGGGTGTCACTGAAGCTTTCTTT
-,TRBV4-1,-,TRBJ1-2,CASSRTGAPRGYTF,TGCGCCAGCAGCCGTACAGGCGCCCCGCGGGGCTACACCTTC
-,TRBV19,-,TRBJ1-5,CASSPAGFNQPQHF,TGTGCCAGTTCCCCGGCAGGCTTTAATCAGCCCCAGCATTTT
few,TRBV4-1,-,TRBJ2-7,CASSQSGLDLYEQYF,TGCGCCAGCAGCCAATCAGGGCTAGACCTCTACGAGCAGTACTTC